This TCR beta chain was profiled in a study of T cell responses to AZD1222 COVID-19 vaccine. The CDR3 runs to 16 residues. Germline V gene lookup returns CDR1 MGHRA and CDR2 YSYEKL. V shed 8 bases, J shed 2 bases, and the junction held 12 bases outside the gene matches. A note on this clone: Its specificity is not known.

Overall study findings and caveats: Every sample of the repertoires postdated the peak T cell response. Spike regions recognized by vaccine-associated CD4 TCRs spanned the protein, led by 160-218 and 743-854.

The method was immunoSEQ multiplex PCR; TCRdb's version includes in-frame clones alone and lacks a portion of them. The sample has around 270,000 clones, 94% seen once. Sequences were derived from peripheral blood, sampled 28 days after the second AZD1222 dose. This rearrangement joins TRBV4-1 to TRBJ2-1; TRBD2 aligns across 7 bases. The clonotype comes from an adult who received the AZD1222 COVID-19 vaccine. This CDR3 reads CASGEMGGTPYNEQFF. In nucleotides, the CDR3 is TGCGCCAGCGGCGAGATGGGGGGGACCCCCTACAATGAGCAGTTCTTC.